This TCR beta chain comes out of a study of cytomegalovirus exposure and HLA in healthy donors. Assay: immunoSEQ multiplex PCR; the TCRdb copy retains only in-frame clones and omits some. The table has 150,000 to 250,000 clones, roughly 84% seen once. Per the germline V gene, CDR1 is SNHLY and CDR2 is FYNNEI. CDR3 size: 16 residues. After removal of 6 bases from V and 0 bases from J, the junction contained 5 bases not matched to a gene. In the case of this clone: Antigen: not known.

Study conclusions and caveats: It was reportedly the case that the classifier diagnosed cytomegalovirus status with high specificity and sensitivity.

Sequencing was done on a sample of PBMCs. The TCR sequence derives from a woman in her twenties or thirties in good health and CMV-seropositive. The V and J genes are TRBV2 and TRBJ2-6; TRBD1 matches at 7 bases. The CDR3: CASRGDRTSGANVLTF. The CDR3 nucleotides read TGTGCCAGCAGGGGGGACAGAACCTCTGGGGCCAACGTCCTGACTTTC.